A selection of T cell receptor beta chains follows, all from one sample in a study of human T cells and chemical hapten exposure. TCRdb ran MiXCR on the RACE reads and lists one entry per CDR3 protein. This repertoire shows around 120,000 distinct CDR3 sequences, approximately 13% found once; its top ten account for 0.92%. The sequenced sample was whole blood, obtained in connection with sensitization to the hapten diphenylcyclopropenone (DPC). The receptor set was obtained from a man younger than 30 with alopecia areata. Some clones in this sample may be carry-over from other donors' samples. The CDR3 runs from the conserved cysteine through the conserved F or W. The D gene is left open where the match is weak. The size entry is marked missing in some rows and otherwise reads once, few, many or a size class.

few,TRBV6-2/TRBV6-3,TRBD2,TRBJ2-3,CASSYSTSDGADTQYF,TGTGCCAGCAGTTACAGTACTAGCGATGGCGCAGATACGCAGTATTTT
few,TRBV20-1,TRBD2,TRBJ2-3,CSARRLAGVSTDTQYF,TGCAGTGCAAGAAGACTAGCGGGGGTTAGCACAGATACGCAGTATTTT
few,TRBV7-9,TRBD1,TRBJ1-4,CASSLGQGQEKLFF,TGTGCCAGCAGCTTGGGACAGGGACAGGAAAAACTGTTTTTT
-,TRBV7-8,TRBD1,TRBJ2-5,CASSLGRDRWEYF,TGTGCCAGCAGCTTGGGCCGGGACAGGTGGGAGTACTTC
few,TRBV29-1,TRBD1,TRBJ1-1,CSGTGTTNTEAFF,TGCAGCGGGACAGGGACTACGAACACTGAAGCTTTCTTT
-,TRBV7-7,TRBD1,TRBJ2-5,CASSPTGARETQYF,TGTGCCAGCAGCCCGACAGGGGCTCGGGAGACCCAGTACTTC
many,TRBV7-2,-,TRBJ1-1,CASSLGGAGNTEAFF,TGTGCCAGCAGCTTAGGGGGCGCAGGGAACACTGAAGCTTTCTTT
-,TRBV7-3,-,TRBJ2-1,CASTLAGIINEQFF,TGTGCCAGCACCCTGGCGGGGATAATAAATGAGCAGTTCTTC
few,TRBV6-5,-,TRBJ2-7,CASSREGYEQYF,TGTGCCAGCAGCAGAGAGGGCTACGAGCAGTACTTC
-,TRBV7-9,TRBD1,TRBJ1-4,CASSLAPLGQSDEKLFF,TGTGCCAGCAGCTTAGCCCCTTTGGGACAGTCCGATGAAAAACTGTTTTTT
-,TRBV20-1,-,TRBJ2-7,CSALWAIQQYF,TGCAGTGCCCTGTGGGCGATCCAGCAGTACTTC
few,TRBV3-1,-,TRBJ2-2,CASSQDHGLVTGELFF,TGTGCCAGCAGCCAAGATCATGGACTTGTCACCGGGGAGCTGTTTTTT
few,TRBV2,-,TRBJ2-5,CASGKGTQYF,TGTGCCAGCGGAAAGGGGACCCAGTACTTC
-,TRBV24-1,-,TRBJ2-5,CATTMPGDQVETQYF,TGTGCCACCACGATGCCAGGGGATCAGGTGGAGACCCAGTACTTC
few,TRBV28,-,TRBJ2-7,CASSPFSYEQYF,TGTGCCAGCAGTCCTTTCTCCTACGAGCAGTACTTC
-,TRBV5-1,-,TRBJ1-1,CASSLVRTDEPFF,TGCGCCAGCAGCCTGGTGAGGACAGATGAACCTTTCTTT
-,TRBV6-6,TRBD1,TRBJ1-1,CASSKRQGASNTEAFF,TGTGCCAGCAGCAAACGACAGGGGGCATCGAACACTGAAGCTTTCTTT